This TCR beta chain was sequenced for a study of identical twins. MiXCR, applied by TCRdb to the 5' RACE reads, yields one record per CDR3 protein. The sample has about 890,000 distinct CDR3 sequences; more than 9% are singletons. This CDR3 is built from 14 residues. The germline gives CDR1 SGHRS, CDR2 YFSETQ. In its sample, this clonotype was seen many times. What it recognizes is unknown. One end of the junction does not line up with germline, which may come from a read error. Findings and caveats of the study: For monozygotic twins, models underestimated out-of-frame TCR alpha sharing.

These same records also appear under a second study, on yellow fever vaccine responses in identical twins.

The chain uses TRBV5-1 and TRBJ2-1, with D uncertain. This TCR was sampled from a woman in her late teens or twenties in good health. Sequencing was carried out using PBMCs. The CDR3 reads CASSLEADYNEQFF. The CDR3 nucleotides read TGTGCCAGCAGCTTAGAGGCAGACTACAATGAGCAGTTCTTC.